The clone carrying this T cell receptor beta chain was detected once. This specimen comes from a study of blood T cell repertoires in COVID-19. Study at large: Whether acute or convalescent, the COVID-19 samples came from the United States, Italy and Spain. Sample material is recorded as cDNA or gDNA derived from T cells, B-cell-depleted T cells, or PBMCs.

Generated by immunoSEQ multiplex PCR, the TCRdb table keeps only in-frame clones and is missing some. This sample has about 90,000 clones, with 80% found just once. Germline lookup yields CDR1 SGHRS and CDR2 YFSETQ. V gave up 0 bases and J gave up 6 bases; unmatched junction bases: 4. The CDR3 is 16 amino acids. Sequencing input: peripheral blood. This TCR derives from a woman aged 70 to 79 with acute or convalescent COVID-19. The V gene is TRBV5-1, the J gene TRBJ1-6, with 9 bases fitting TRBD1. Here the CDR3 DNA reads TGCGCCAGCAGCTTGGGCTCGGGACAGGGTAATTCACCCCTCCACTTT. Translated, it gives CASSLGSGQGNSPLHF.